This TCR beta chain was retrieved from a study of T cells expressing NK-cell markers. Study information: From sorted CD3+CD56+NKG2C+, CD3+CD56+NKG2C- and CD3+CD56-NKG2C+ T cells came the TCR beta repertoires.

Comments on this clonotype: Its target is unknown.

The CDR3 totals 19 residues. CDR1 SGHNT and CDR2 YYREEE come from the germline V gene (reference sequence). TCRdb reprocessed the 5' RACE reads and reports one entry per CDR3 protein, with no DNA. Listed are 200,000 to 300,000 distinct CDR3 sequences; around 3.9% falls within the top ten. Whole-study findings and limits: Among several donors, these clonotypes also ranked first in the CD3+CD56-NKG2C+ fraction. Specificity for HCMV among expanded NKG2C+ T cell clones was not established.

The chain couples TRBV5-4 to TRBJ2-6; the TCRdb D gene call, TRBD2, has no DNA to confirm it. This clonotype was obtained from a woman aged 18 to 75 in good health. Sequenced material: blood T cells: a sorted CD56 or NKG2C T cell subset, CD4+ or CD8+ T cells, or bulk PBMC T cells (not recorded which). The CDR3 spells CASSLGVAGYRTGANVLTF.